This TCR beta chain came from a study of T-cell reconstitution after alpha-beta-depleted transplantation in children. This clonotype was detected a few times. Library preparation (for TCRbeta) was performed with unique molecular identifiers. MiXCR, applied by TCRdb to the PCR reads, yields one record per CDR3 protein. The table lists 600,000 to 700,000 distinct CDR3 sequences, around 17% of them singletons. The TCR comes from a human donor who donated a stem cell graft to a child with acute myeloid leukemia. The material sequenced was PBMCs from the stem cell graft donor, taken from the stem cell graft.

CDR3 DNA: TGTGCCAGCAGTTCCGGAAATCTTGAAGCTTTCTTT. It codes for CASSSGNLEAFF. This chain connects TRBV25-1 to TRBJ1-1; no definite D call. This CDR3 has 12 residues. The V end was cut by 5 bases, the J end by 7 bases, with 11 bases between. CDR1 and CDR2 (germline): MGHDK, SYGVNS.